Each of the 29 T cell receptor beta chains below was sequenced from the same sample in a study of early T cells in non-severe SARS-CoV-2 infection. TCRdb itself ran the 5' RACE reads through MiXCR, one entry per CDR3 protein. In the table there are 50,000 to 75,000 distinct CDR3 sequences, approximately 9.2% of which are singletons. This material consisted of whole blood, taken at baseline. Every receptor here comes from an adult who was a healthcare worker with PCR-confirmed SARS-CoV-2 infection or an uninfected control (not recorded which).

By sample share, this clonotype is medium-sized (0.01 to 0.1%). This chain links TRBV7-9 with TRBJ2-5; 10 bases line up with TRBD1. CDR3 size: 15 residues. Per the germline V gene, CDR1 is SEHNR and CDR2 is FQNEAQ (reference sequence). V lost 5 bases, J lost 4 bases, and 7 bases stayed unmatched. The CDR3 is CASSHGQGELETQYF. CDR3 nucleotide sequence: TGTGCCAGCAGCCACGGACAGGGGGAATTAGAGACCCAGTACTTC.

This clonotype was detected once. The genes are TRBV24-1 and TRBJ2-3; 8 bases are shared with TRBD2. After removal of 6 bases from V and 1 base from J, the junction contained 5 bases not matched to a gene. The CDR3 loop spans 15 amino acids. CDR1 and CDR2 (germline): KGHDR, SFDVKD. The CDR3 DNA reads as TGTGCCACCAGTCCCGGGGGGGTCGGCACAGATACGCAGTATTTT. It yields the protein CATSPGGVGTDTQYF.

V usage is TRBV18 and J usage is TRBJ2-1, with D unclear. Germline CDR1 is KGHSH and CDR2 is LQKENI. CDR3 size: 12 residues. Trimming removed 6 bases from V and 12 bases from J, with 15 bases in between. For the CDR3, the DNA is TGTGCCAGCTCCCCTGAAATCCCGCCGCAGTTCTTC. As protein: CASSPEIPPQFF.

This clonotype has a count of ten or more. This chain connects TRBV20-1 to TRBJ2-2; 10 bases align to TRBD2. V trimming: 0 bases; J trimming: 7 bases; junction bases outside the gene matches: 8. CDR1 and CDR2 from the germline V gene are DFQATT and SNEGSKA (reference sequence). The CDR3 is 16 residues long. CDR3 sequence: CSARDSSGRAFGELFF. The CDR3 DNA is TGCAGTGCTAGAGATAGCAGCGGGAGGGCCTTCGGGGAGCTGTTTTTT.

The V call is TRBV24-1, the J call TRBJ2-7, with D hard to call. V was cut by 5 bases and J by 6 bases, with 16 bases left in between. There are 14 residues in the CDR3. Germline V gene lookup returns CDR1 KGHDR and CDR2 SFDVKD. As DNA, the CDR3 is TGTGCCACCAGTGCGGGCAGGACGACGGCCGAGCAGTACTTC. This gives the protein CATSAGRTTAEQYF.

V is TRBV10-3 and J is TRBJ1-4, with D unresolved. The germline V gene encodes CDR1 ENHRY and CDR2 SYGVKD. The V end lost 10 bases, the J end lost 3 bases, and 12 bases lay between the germline ends. The CDR3 length is 13 residues. CDR3 DNA sequence: TGTGCCACCCGGGGAGGTGCTAATGAAAAACTGTTTTTT. Its translation is CATRGGANEKLFF.

The chain uses TRBV27 and TRBJ2-7; 8 nucleotides line up with TRBD1. V shed 4 bases and J 4 bases; nucleotides not matched to a gene: 9. CDR3 length: 15 residues. CDR1 MNHEY and CDR2 SMNVEV come from the germline V gene (reference sequence). The CDR3 protein is CASSSYGDRMYEQYF. The CDR3 bases are TGTGCCAGCAGTTCTTACGGGGACAGGATGTACGAGCAGTACTTC.

The CDR3 loop is CAWMGDTGELFF. Here the CDR3 DNA reads TGTGCCTGGATGGGGGACACCGGGGAGCTGTTTTTT. The chain joins TRBV30 to TRBJ2-2; D is perhaps TRBD1 or TRBD2 (5 bases each). Germline lookup yields CDR1 GTSNPN and CDR2 SVGIG (reference sequence). CDR3 length: 12 residues. V was cut by 4 bases and J by 3 bases, with 6 bases left in between.

The chain uses TRBV2 and TRBJ2-1; D not resolved. Germline CDR1 SNHLY, CDR2 FYNNEI. This CDR3 comprises 10 residues. V was clipped by 4 bases and J by 10 bases, with 5 bases between them. The CDR3 spells CASSVGEQFF. The CDR3 nucleotides are TGTGCCAGCAGTGTAGGCGAGCAGTTCTTC.

In this sample, this clonotype turned up many times. V gene TRBV2 combines with J gene TRBJ1-5; D gene ambiguous. Germline V gene lookup returns CDR1 SNHLY and CDR2 FYNNEI. This CDR3 comprises 15 residues. V gave up 2 bases and J gave up 7 bases, with 15 bases separating them. DNA of the CDR3: TGTGCCAGCAGTGAAAGGTCCGGGGAGCAACAGCCCCAGCATTTT. The encoded protein is CASSERSGEQQPQHF.

This clonotype was observed at least ten times. CDR3 nucleotide sequence: TGTGCCAGCAGCGCGGAACCTCGAGATACGCAGTATTTT. It codes for CASSAEPRDTQYF. The rearrangement links TRBV9 to TRBJ2-3; D remains unclear. This CDR3 region has 13 residues. Per germline, CDR1 SGDLS and CDR2 YYNGEE. Trimming took off 3 bases at V and 5 bases at J, with 10 bases between the two ends.

The table lists this clonotype with many counts. The gene calls are TRBV9 and TRBJ2-3, with 8 positions matching TRBD2. J lost 2 bases, V lost 0 bases, and 5 bases had no gene match. Germline V lookup: CDR1 SGDLS, CDR2 YYNGEE. CDR3 length equals 16 residues. CDR3 region: CASSVGDSGNTDTQYF. As DNA, the CDR3 is TGTGCCAGCAGCGTAGGGGATAGCGGGAACACAGATACGCAGTATTTT.

The V call is TRBV5-1, the J call TRBJ2-7, with D uncertain. The germline gives CDR1 SGHRS, CDR2 YFSETQ. There are 14 residues in the CDR3. Trimming pared 4 bases from V and 0 bases from J, leaving 11 bases between. The CDR3 DNA reads as TGCGCCAGCAGCAGAGACACGTTCTCCTACGAGCAGTACTTC. Translated, it gives CASSRDTFSYEQYF.

This clonotype is medium-sized. The V call is TRBV5-4, the J call TRBJ2-6, with D uncertain. The CDR3 contains 15 residues. V was cut by 3 bases and J by 0 bases, with 7 bases left in between. Per the germline V gene, CDR1 is SGHNT and CDR2 is YYREEE (reference sequence). The CDR3 loop is CASSSPGSGANVLTF. CDR3 bases: TGTGCCAGCAGCTCCCCCGGCTCTGGGGCCAACGTCCTGACTTTC.

This clonotype has more than one count but fewer than ten. The rearrangement uses TRBV6-4 and TRBJ1-5; no clear D. Deletions cut 9 bases from V and 3 bases from J, with 15 bases between. The CDR3 length is 14 residues. The germline V gene has CDR1 MRHNA and CDR2 SNTAGT. The CDR3 nucleotides read TGTGCCAGGATAAGCCGGGCTTCCAATCAGCCCCAGCATTTT. It codes for CARISRASNQPQHF.

This rearrangement joins TRBV11-2 to TRBJ2-1; either TRBD1 or TRBD2 may supply D (5 bases each). This CDR3 comprises 15 residues. Between the trimmed V and J ends, which lost 4 bases and 8 bases, there was a span of 18 bases. Per the germline V gene, CDR1 is SGHAT and CDR2 is FQNNGV. The DNA for the CDR3 is TGTGCCAGCAGCTACGGACTGCCGAGGGACGATGAGCAGTTCTTC. Translated, it gives CASSYGLPRDDEQFF.

This clonotype was detected a few times. V and J are TRBV6-5 and TRBJ2-5; D possibly matches TRBD1 or TRBD2 (5 bases each). V dropped 6 bases and J dropped 0 bases, with 14 bases sitting between them. CDR3 length: 15 residues. The germline V gene encodes CDR1 MNHEY and CDR2 SVGAGI. CDR3 nucleotides: TGTGCCAGCAGCCTCGGGGCGGCGGACCAAGAGACCCAGTACTTC. This codes for CASSLGAADQETQYF.

This clonotype appeared many times. The chain uses TRBV13 and TRBJ1-4; 7 bases agree with TRBD1. Germline CDR1 and CDR2: PRHDT and FYEKMQ (reference sequence). The CDR3 covers 18 residues. Unmatched junction bases numbered 16, after V lost 2 bases and J lost 7 bases. DNA for the CDR3: TGTGCCAGCAGCTTACGAATCGGCGACAGGGTGTCAACTGAAAAACTGTTTTTT. Translated, it gives CASSLRIGDRVSTEKLFF. Together with reference TRBV13 and TRBJ1-4, the CDR3 gives the full variable domain: AAGVIQSPRHLIKEKRETATLKCYPIPRHDTVYWYQQGPGQDPQFLISFYEKMQSDKGSIPDRFSAQQFSDYHSELNMSSLELGDSALYFCASSLRIGDRVSTEKLFFGSGTQLSVL.

The chain employs TRBV5-4 and TRBJ2-7; D gene uncertain. Germline CDR1 and CDR2: SGHNT and YYREEE (reference sequence). There are 15 residues in the CDR3. V lost 3 bases and J lost 5, with 18 bases in between. CDR3 nucleotides: TGTGCCAGCAGCTCGACGGAGACTTTGGGGAACGAGCAGTACTTC. This codes for CASSSTETLGNEQYF.

This clonotype was observed many times. The chain joins TRBV12-3 or TRBV12-4 to TRBJ1-2; TRBD1 aligns across 7 bases. The CDR3 is made up of 13 amino acids. J gave up 2 bases and V 5 bases, and 2 bases lay outside the gene matches. The CDR3 here is CASSRQGNYGYTF. Here the CDR3 DNA reads TGTGCCAGCAGTCGACAGGGAAACTATGGCTACACCTTC.

The rearrangement joins TRBV7-2 to TRBJ2-2; 7 bases align to TRBD2. V was clipped by 6 bases and J by 0 bases; unmatched bases: 13. The CDR3 loop spans 18 amino acids. Germline lookup yields CDR1 SGHTA and CDR2 FQGNSA. CDR3 residues: CASSQKGGARPNTGELFF. CDR3 bases: TGTGCCAGCAGTCAAAAGGGAGGGGCTAGACCGAACACCGGGGAGCTGTTTTTT.

This clonotype was picked up a small number of times. The V and J genes are TRBV30 and TRBJ2-7; 7 bases line up with TRBD1. The CDR3 covers 14 residues. Germline loops: CDR1 GTSNPN, CDR2 SVGIG (reference sequence). Losses at the gene ends were 5 bases for V and 0 bases for J; bases not matched to a gene: 7. This chain's CDR3 is CAWGQVTTSYEQYF. CDR3 DNA sequence: TGTGCCTGGGGACAGGTGACAACCTCCTACGAGCAGTACTTC.

This clonotype was picked up many times. The CDR3: CASSDRYNEKLFF. The CDR3 bases are TGTGCCAGCAGCGACAGATATAATGAAAAACTGTTTTTT. V usage is TRBV5-8 and J usage is TRBJ1-4; D is perhaps TRBD1 (5 bases). This CDR3 comprises 13 residues. In germline, CDR1 is SGHTS, CDR2 YDEGEE. Trimming removed 4 bases at V and 4 bases at J, with 8 bases between.

The sample holds a few counts of this clonotype. The chain uses TRBV19 and TRBJ2-1; D is unclear. Trimming stripped 6 bases from V and 0 bases from J, with 12 bases between. The V gene's germline CDR1 is LNHDA and CDR2 SQIVND (reference sequence). CDR3 size: 15 residues. CDR3 in DNA: TGTGCCAGTAGGGACGGCGATAGCTCCTACAATGAGCAGTTCTTC. Its protein is CASRDGDSSYNEQFF.

This clonotype was found a few times. The chain links TRBV11-2 to TRBJ2-3, with 9 bases identical to TRBD1. The CDR3 covers 15 residues. Per the germline V gene, CDR1 is SGHAT and CDR2 is FQNNGV. J lost 3 bases, V lost 5 bases, and 6 bases had no gene match. The CDR3 reads CASSPHGQGTDTQYF. DNA for the CDR3: TGTGCCAGCAGCCCCCACGGACAGGGGACAGATACGCAGTATTTT.

V is TRBV7-3 and J is TRBJ2-7; unclear D gene. V lost 5 bases and J lost 4, with 12 bases in between. The CDR3 contains 13 residues. From germline, CDR1 is SGHTA and CDR2 FQGTGA. The CDR3 loop reads CASSPGVEYEQYF. CDR3 DNA sequence: TGTGCCAGCAGCCCCGGCGTGGAGTACGAGCAGTACTTC.

This clonotype was seen only once. The rearrangement uses TRBV29-1 and TRBJ2-5; weak D call: TRBD1 (6 bases). Germline V CDR1 and CDR2: SQVTM, ANQGSEA. The CDR3 totals 13 residues. The ends were cut back, 7 bases at V and 2 bases at J, with 14 bases in the middle. CDR3 in amino acids: CSGQRDIQETQYF. The DNA for the CDR3 is TGCAGCGGACAACGGGACATACAAGAGACCCAGTACTTC.

This clonotype was seen many times. The chain combines TRBV2 with TRBJ1-2, with D maybe TRBD1 (5 bases). Germline CDR1 and CDR2: SNHLY and FYNNEI. Trimming pared 9 bases from V and 8 bases from J, leaving 19 bases between. The CDR3 loop spans 13 amino acids. The chain's CDR3 is CASTGTFDGGYTF. The CDR3 DNA follows: TGTGCCAGTACCGGGACCTTCGATGGGGGCTACACCTTC.

CDR3 coding DNA: TGTGCCAGCAGCTCACTAGCGACTAGCACAGATACGCAGTATTTT. It specifies CASSSLATSTDTQYF. The chain carries TRBV7-3 and TRBJ2-3; 7 nucleotides match TRBD2. The trim removed 4 bases at V and 0 bases at J, leaving 4 bases unmatched. Germline V gives CDR1 SGHTA, CDR2 FQGTGA. The CDR3 sequence is 15 residues long.